This TCR beta chain was recovered during a study of blood T cell repertoires in COVID-19. The wider study: Samples taken during acute and convalescent COVID-19 were collected in the United States, Italy and Spain. Sources were T cells, B-cell-depleted T cells, or PBMCs; the material itself was cDNA or gDNA.

This CDR3 contains 13 residues. Germline values: CDR1 GTSNPN, CDR2 SVGIG (reference sequence). V gave up 0 bases and J gave up 6 bases; unmatched junction bases: 2. In the original analysis: From reference gene primer amplification, estimates of nucleated cell counts were derived. Here immunoSEQ multiplex PCR was the method, and the copy in TCRdb shows in-frame clones only, minus some. The V and J calls and the clone size are those of that table, but D and trimming were determined from the DNA. The repertoire includes roughly 98,000 clones, over 75% of them detected once, and 10% to 15% sits in the top ten.

Material: peripheral blood. The chain recombines TRBV30 with TRBJ1-1; 9 bases are a match to TRBD1. This receptor was identified in a human donor in a cohort sampled during active COVID-19. CDR3 nucleotide sequence: TGTGCCTGGAGTGTACAGGGGGCCCCTGAAGCTTTCTTT. Translating gives CAWSVQGAPEAFF.